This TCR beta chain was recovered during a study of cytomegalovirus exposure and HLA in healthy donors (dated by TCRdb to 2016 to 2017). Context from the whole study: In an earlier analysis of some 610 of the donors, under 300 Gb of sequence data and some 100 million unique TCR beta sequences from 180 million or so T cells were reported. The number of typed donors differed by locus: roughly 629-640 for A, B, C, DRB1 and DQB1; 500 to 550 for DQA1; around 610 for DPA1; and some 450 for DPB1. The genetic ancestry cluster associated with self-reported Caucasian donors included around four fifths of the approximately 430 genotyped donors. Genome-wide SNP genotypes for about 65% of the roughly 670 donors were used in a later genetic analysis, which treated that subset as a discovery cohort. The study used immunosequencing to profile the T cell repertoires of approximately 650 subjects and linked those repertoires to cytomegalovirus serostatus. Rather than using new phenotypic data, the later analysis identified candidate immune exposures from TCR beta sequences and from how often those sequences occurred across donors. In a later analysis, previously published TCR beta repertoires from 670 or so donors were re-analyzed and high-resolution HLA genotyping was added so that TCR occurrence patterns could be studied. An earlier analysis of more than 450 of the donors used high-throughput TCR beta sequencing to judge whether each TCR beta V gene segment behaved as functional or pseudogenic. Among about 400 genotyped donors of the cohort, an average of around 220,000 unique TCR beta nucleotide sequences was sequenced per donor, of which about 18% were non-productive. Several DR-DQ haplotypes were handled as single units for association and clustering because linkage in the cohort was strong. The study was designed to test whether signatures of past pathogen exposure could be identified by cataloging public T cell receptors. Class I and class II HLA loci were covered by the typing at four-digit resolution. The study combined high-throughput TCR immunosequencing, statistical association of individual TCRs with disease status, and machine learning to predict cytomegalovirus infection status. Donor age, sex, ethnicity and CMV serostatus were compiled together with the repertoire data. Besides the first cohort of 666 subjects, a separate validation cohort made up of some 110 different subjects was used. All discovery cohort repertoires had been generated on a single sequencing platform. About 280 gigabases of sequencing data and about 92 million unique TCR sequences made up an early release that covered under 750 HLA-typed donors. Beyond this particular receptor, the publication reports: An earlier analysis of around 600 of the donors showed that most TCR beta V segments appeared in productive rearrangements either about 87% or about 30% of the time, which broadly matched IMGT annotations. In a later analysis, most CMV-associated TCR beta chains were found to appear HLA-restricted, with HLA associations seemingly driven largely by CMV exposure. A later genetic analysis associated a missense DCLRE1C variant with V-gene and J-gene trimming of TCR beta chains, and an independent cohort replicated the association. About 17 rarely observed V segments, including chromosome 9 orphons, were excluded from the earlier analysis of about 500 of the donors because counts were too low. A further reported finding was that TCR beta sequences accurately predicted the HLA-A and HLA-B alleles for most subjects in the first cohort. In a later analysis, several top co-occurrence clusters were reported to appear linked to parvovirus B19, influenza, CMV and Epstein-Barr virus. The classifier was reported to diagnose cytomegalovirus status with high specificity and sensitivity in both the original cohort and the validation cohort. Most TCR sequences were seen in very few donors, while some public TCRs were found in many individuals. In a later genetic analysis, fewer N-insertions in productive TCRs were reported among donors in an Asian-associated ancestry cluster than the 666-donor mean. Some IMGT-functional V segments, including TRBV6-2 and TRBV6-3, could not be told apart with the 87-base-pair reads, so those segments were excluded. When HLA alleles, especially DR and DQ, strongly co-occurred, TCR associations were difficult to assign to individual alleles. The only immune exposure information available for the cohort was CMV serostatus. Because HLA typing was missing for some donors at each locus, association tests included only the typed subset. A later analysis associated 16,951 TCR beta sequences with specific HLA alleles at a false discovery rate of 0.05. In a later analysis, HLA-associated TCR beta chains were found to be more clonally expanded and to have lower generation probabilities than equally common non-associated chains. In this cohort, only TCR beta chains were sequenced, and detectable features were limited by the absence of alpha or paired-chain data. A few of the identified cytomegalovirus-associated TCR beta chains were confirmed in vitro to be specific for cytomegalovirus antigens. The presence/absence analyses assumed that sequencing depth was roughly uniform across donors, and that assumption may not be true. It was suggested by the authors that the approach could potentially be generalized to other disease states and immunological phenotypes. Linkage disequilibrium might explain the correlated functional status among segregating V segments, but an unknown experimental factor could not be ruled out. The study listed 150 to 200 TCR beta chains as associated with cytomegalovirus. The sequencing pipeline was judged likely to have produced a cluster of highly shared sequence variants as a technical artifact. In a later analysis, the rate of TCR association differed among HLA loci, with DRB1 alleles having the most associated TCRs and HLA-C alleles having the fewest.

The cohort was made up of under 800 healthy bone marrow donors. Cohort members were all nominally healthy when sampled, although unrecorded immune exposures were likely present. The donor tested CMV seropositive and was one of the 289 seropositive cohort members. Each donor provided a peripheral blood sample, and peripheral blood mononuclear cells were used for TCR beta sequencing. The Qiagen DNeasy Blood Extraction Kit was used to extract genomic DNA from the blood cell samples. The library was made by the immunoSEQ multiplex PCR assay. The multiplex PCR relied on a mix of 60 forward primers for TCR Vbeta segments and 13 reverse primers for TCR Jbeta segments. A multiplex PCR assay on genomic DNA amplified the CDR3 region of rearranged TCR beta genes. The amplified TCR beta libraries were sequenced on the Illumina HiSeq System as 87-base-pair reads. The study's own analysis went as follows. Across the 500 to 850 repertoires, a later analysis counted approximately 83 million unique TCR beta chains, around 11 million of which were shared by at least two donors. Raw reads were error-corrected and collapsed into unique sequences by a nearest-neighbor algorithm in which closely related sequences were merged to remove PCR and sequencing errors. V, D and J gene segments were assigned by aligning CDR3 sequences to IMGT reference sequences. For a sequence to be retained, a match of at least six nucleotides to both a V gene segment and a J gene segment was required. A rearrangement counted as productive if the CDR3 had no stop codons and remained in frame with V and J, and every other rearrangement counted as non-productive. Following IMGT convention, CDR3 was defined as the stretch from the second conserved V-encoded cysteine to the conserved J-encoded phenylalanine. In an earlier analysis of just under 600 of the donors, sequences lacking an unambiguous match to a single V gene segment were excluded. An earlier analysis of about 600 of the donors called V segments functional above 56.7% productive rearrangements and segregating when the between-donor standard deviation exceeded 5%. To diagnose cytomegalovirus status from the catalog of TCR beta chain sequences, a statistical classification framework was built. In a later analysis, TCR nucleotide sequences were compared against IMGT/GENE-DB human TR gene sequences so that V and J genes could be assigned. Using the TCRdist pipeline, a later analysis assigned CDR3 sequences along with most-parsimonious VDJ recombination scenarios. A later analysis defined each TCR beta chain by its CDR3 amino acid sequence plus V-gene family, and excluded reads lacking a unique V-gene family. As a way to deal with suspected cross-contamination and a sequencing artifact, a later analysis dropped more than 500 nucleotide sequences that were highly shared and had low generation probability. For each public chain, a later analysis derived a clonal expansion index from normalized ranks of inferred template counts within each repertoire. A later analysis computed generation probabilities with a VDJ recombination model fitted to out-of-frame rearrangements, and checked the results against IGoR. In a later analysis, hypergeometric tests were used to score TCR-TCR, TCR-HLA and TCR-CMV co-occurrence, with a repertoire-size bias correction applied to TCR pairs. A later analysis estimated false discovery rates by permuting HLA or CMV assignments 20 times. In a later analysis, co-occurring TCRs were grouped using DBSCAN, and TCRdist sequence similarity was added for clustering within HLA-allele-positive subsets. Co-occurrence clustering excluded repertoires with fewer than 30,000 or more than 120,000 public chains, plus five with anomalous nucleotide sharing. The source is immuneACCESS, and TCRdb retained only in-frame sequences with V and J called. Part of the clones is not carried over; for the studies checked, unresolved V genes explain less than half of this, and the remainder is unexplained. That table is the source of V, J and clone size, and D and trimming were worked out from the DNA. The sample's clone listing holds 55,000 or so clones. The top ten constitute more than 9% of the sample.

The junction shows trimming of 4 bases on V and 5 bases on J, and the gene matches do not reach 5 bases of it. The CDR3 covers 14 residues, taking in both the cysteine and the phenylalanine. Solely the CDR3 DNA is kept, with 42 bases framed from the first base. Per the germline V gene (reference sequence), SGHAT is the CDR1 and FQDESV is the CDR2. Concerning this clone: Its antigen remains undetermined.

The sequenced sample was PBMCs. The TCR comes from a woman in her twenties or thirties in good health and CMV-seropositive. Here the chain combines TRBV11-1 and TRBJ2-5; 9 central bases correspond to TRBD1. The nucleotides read TGTGCCAGCAGCTCGGACAGGGGTAGGGAGACCCAGTACTTC. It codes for CASSSDRGRETQYF.